This entry features one T cell receptor beta chain sequence. Its antigen is currently unknown. This sample was taken from a study of Ad26.COV2.S vaccination and SARS-CoV-2 variants. Looking at the study overall: The authors gave Ad26.COV2.S intramuscularly, either once or twice 56 days apart. Study-level points and caveats: The TCR breadth and depth analyses may have understated or missed part of the total T cell responses.

The protocol was immunoSEQ multiplex PCR, while the TCRdb copy is restricted to in-frame clones and leaves out a portion. The profile covers 300,000 to 350,000 clones, with just over 85% appearing a single time and 1.5% to 2.5% taken by the ten largest. The ends were cut back, 4 bases at V and 4 bases at J, with 10 bases in the middle. The CDR3 has 14 amino acids. Per germline, CDR1 SGHTA and CDR2 FQGNSA. The treatment is: about 20 received Ad26.COV2.S at low or high dose, single or two shots; a few received placebo; per-sample allocation not given. Specimen acquisition occurred on day 63 following the initial vaccine or placebo injection. An adult aged 18-55 years in Boston served as the donor. The vaccine delivered Wuhan-strain SARS-CoV-2 spike through an Ad26 vector.

The rearrangement links TRBV7-2 to TRBJ2-2; D may be TRBD2 (5 bases). The sequence was collected from a person between 18 and 65 years old who received the Ad26.COV2.S COVID-19 vaccine or a placebo. The starting material was peripheral blood, obtained in a trial of Ad26.COV2.S vaccine versus placebo. The CDR3 spells CASSSGNPTGELFF. Here the CDR3 DNA reads TGTGCCAGCAGCTCCGGGAACCCCACCGGGGAGCTGTTTTTT.